The 28 T cell receptor beta chains given below trace back to one sample, sequenced in a study of CD8+CD57+ T cells in acquired aplastic anemia. CD8+CD57+ cell expansion, shown by flow cytometry, had occurred in the patients selected for sequencing. TCR beta VDJ and CDR3 were profiled, and genomic DNA was the template. Using its own MiXCR run on the reads, TCRdb lists one record per CDR3 protein. The sample carries about 160,000 distinct CDR3 sequences, about 50% recorded once. Sequenced input: sorted CD4+, CD8+, or CD8+CD57+ T cells (not recorded which) from PBMCs. Receptors were obtained from a human donor with aplastic anemia.

As regards this clonotype: A much larger clone lies a single base off, so this may be a read error. It is likely a read error, because the conserved phenylalanine at the end of the CDR3 is missing. The chain recombines TRBV13 with TRBJ1-1, with TRBD1 as a possible D gene (6 bases). The germline V gene has CDR1 PRHDT and CDR2 FYEKMQ (reference sequence). The V end lost 5 bases, the J end lost 1 base, and 8 bases lay between the germline ends. This CDR3 spans 13 amino acids. This CDR3 reads CASSRQENTEAFS. The CDR3 DNA reads TGTGCCAGCAGCCGACAGGAGAACACTGAAGCTTTCTCT.

V is TRBV10-3 and J is TRBJ1-2; D call uncertain. The CDR3 has 14 amino acids. The V gene's germline CDR1 is ENHRY and CDR2 SYGVKD. Trimming removed 3 bases at V and 7 bases at J, with 15 bases between. The CDR3 sequence: CAISDRGAGFGYTF. The CDR3 DNA is TGTGCCATCAGTGATCGGGGTGCGGGGTTTGGCTACACCTTC.

V usage is TRBV11-1 and J usage is TRBJ2-3; 10 positions agree with TRBD2. This CDR3 spans 15 amino acids. The germline V gene has CDR1 SGHAT and CDR2 FQDESV (reference sequence). V dropped 2 bases and J dropped 15; count of bases not matched to a gene: 14. Here the CDR3 reads CASSLLSGGATWYYF. The DNA for the CDR3 is TGTGCCAGCAGCTTACTCAGCGGGGGGGCCACTTGGTACTATTTT.

As concerns this clonotype: The junction and the germline gene differ at one end; a read error may be behind it. This chain uses TRBV11-2 with TRBJ2-3; D is unclear. Germline V gene data show CDR1 as SGHAT and CDR2 as FQNNGV. The length of the CDR3 is 13 residues. CDR3 DNA: TGTGACAGCAGCTCAGAGGCCGCCGATACGCAGTGTTTT. Translating gives CDSSSEAADTQCF.

The chain is built from TRBV25-1 and TRBJ2-3; 9 bases line up with TRBD1. Looked up from germline, CDR1 is MGHDK and CDR2 is SYGVNS. The CDR3 spans 16 residues. V dropped 4 bases and J dropped 7; count of bases not matched to a gene: 12. The CDR3 region has the DNA TGTGCCAGCAGTGGAGGCCGGGACAGGGCACGAAATACGCAGTATTTT. The encoded protein is CASSGGRDRARNTQYF.

This clonotype was seen more than once but under ten times. The rearrangement joins TRBV10-1 to TRBJ2-5; perhaps D is TRBD1 or TRBD2 (6 bases each). Trimming pared 6 bases from V and 5 bases from J, leaving 19 bases between. CDR1 is WNHNN and CDR2 is SYGVQD in the germline V gene (reference sequence). The CDR3 sequence is 15 residues long. In nucleotides, the CDR3 is TGCGCCAGCAGAAGGGGACTCTCTCAGGGGGAGACCCAGTACTTC. Protein product: CASRRGLSQGETQYF.

In its sample, this clonotype was seen many times. The V call is TRBV7-9, the J call TRBJ2-5; either TRBD1 or TRBD2 may supply D (5 bases each). CDR3 length: 11 residues. The ends were cut back, 5 bases at V and 4 bases at J, with 5 bases in the middle. CDR1 is SEHNR, CDR2 FQNEAQ, per germline (reference sequence). Here the CDR3 reads CASSGGETQYF. As DNA, the CDR3 is TGTGCCAGCAGCGGGGGAGAGACCCAGTACTTC.

In this sample, this clonotype turned up once. A much larger clone is a single base away; this may be a read error. The CDR3 is CASRSGGLERYF. CDR3 DNA: TGTGCCAGCAGGTCCGGGGGACTCGAGCGGTACTTC. V is TRBV12-3 or TRBV12-4 and J is TRBJ2-7; weak D call: TRBD2 (6 bases). The CDR3 covers 12 residues.

This clonotype was seen repeatedly, ten times or more. The rearrangement uses TRBV24-1 and TRBJ1-2; tentatively, D is TRBD1 (5 bases). Germline V lookup: CDR1 KGHDR, CDR2 SFDVKD. Trimming shortened V by 3 bases and J by 5 bases, and 24 bases separated the two germline ends. This CDR3 spans 18 amino acids. For the CDR3, the DNA is TGTGCCACCAGTGATCCCAGTTCGCGCCTTGGGGACCCGTATGGCTACACCTTC. It codes for CATSDPSSRLGDPYGYTF.

This clonotype was seen at least ten times. The J gene is TRBJ1-1, the V gene TRBV2; 10 bases align to TRBD1. With 6 bases clipped from V and 0 bases from J, the junction kept 7 bases outside the gene matches. Germline-derived CDR1 and CDR2 are SNHLY and FYNNEI. This CDR3 contains 16 residues. DNA for the CDR3: TGTGCCAGCAGCCAGGGACAGGGGCTTTTGAACACTGAAGCTTTCTTT. Residues: CASSQGQGLLNTEAFF.

The V gene is TRBV5-1, the J gene TRBJ2-7; D is perhaps TRBD1 (5 bases). The ends were cut back, 0 bases at V and 3 bases at J, with 13 bases in the middle. In germline, CDR1 is SGHRS, CDR2 YFSETQ. The CDR3 is 15 residues long. The DNA of the CDR3 is TGCGCCAGCAGCTTGGAGGTGGGGCGCGTCTACGAGCAGTACTTC. This gives the protein CASSLEVGRVYEQYF. Drawing the rest from reference TRBV5-1 and TRBJ2-7, the complete variable domain is KAGVTQTPRYLIKTRGQQVTLSCSPISGHRSVSWYQQTPGQGLQFLFEYFSETQRNKGNFPGRFSGRQFSNSRSEMNVSTLELGDSALYLCASSLEVGRVYEQYFGPGTRLTVT.

In this sample, this clonotype turned up many times. V gene TRBV5-6 combines with J gene TRBJ2-1; 11 bases align to TRBD2. The junction had 11 bases not matched to a gene; V was cut back by 4 bases and J by 2 bases. The CDR3 loop spans 18 amino acids. The germline CDR1 and CDR2 sequences are SGHDT and YYEEEE. CDR3 bases: TGTGCCAGCAGCGGTGGAACTAGCGGGAGAAGTCCCTACAATGAGCAGTTCTTC. Translated: CASSGGTSGRSPYNEQFF.

This clonotype was found many times. The gene calls are TRBV29-1 and TRBJ2-7; 8 positions agree with TRBD2. J lost 3 bases, V lost 1 base, and 8 bases had no gene match. CDR3 length: 15 amino acids. CDR1 and CDR2 (germline): SQVTM, ANQGSEA. DNA of the CDR3: TGCAGCGTTGAAGGGACGAGGGCGGGAGGCTACGAGCAGTACTTC. Protein: CSVEGTRAGGYEQYF.

The chain joins TRBV14 to TRBJ2-5; D perhaps matches TRBD1 (5 bases). Trimming removed 0 bases from V and 5 bases from J, with 10 bases in between. CDR3 size: 14 residues. Germline V gene sequence: CDR1 SGHDN, CDR2 FVKESK. The CDR3 protein is CASSQDPGRETQYF. The CDR3 DNA sequence: TGTGCCAGCAGCCAAGACCCAGGGCGGGAGACCCAGTACTTC.

The sample holds many counts of this clonotype. The chain is built from TRBV6-1 and TRBJ2-7; 11 positions agree with TRBD2. The CDR3 covers 14 residues. In germline, CDR1 is MNHNS, CDR2 SASEGT. Unmatched junction bases numbered 5, after V lost 7 bases and J lost 3 bases. The CDR3 DNA follows: TGTGCCAGCACCGTAGCGGGAGGGGGCTACGAGCAGTACTTC. Translation: CASTVAGGGYEQYF.

The V call is TRBV6-1, the J call TRBJ2-7; D could derive from TRBD1 or TRBD2 (5 bases each). Germline V gives CDR1 MNHNS, CDR2 SASEGT. The CDR3 has 14 residues. V was shortened by 8 bases and J by 1 base, with 15 bases between the two germline ends. In DNA form, the CDR3 reads TGTGCCAGCCTTGGGACGGAAACTTCCTACGAGCAGTACTTC. Its protein product is CASLGTETSYEQYF.

V gene TRBV10-3 combines with J gene TRBJ2-3, with 13 bases matching TRBD2. CDR1 ENHRY and CDR2 SYGVKD come from the germline V gene. V was clipped by 10 bases and J by 4 bases; unmatched bases: 8. The CDR3 contains 15 residues. Written as DNA, the CDR3 is TGTGCCACCGGAGGACTAGCGGGGGCCCCAGATACGCAGTATTTT. It encodes CATGGLAGAPDTQYF.

This clonotype was found a few times. This may stem from a read error, because a much larger clone lies one nucleotide away. The chain carries TRBV4-1 and TRBJ2-7; 10 positions match TRBD1. The CDR3 sequence is 15 residues long. Looked up from germline, CDR1 is MGHRA and CDR2 is YSYEKL. J lost 7 bases, V lost 0 bases, and 6 bases had no gene match. The CDR3 nucleotides are TGCGCCAGCAGCCAAGAATGGGGACAGGGGCGGGAGCAGTACTTC. This codes for CASSQEWGQGREQYF.

This chain connects TRBV5-8 to TRBJ1-2; weak D call: TRBD1 (5 bases). This CDR3 spans 14 amino acids. Germline values: CDR1 SGHTS, CDR2 YDEGEE. Trimming stripped 0 bases from V and 4 bases from J, with 10 bases between. The CDR3 DNA reads TGTGCCAGCAGCTTGGCCTGGACACCCTATGGCTACACCTTC. Translating it yields CASSLAWTPYGYTF.

The table lists this clonotype with many counts. V usage is TRBV11-2 and J usage is TRBJ1-2; D not certain. In germline, CDR1 is SGHAT, CDR2 FQNNGV. V was cut by 5 bases and J by 3 bases, with 7 bases left in between. The CDR3 extends over 12 amino acids. CDR3 nucleotides: TGTGCCAGCAGCCCTCCGGACTATGGCTACACCTTC. It codes for CASSPPDYGYTF.

This clonotype came up once. This clone may be a read error of a much larger clone one base away. The genes are TRBV6-5 and TRBJ1-1; D is ambiguous. Germline V gives CDR1 MNHEY, CDR2 SVGAGI. V lost 2 bases to trimming and J lost 5 bases, with 9 bases between them. The CDR3 sequence is 13 residues long. CDR3 nucleotides: TGTGCCAGCAGTTACGCGGGGAGGACTGAAGCTTTCTTT. It translates to CASSYAGRTEAFF.

V usage is TRBV2 and J usage is TRBJ2-7; 12 bases agree with TRBD2. V lost 6 bases, J lost 2 bases, and 5 bases stayed unmatched. The CDR3 runs 15 residues. CDR1 SNHLY and CDR2 FYNNEI come from the germline V gene. CDR3 DNA: TGTGCCAGCAGCCGGACTAGCGGGACCCCCTACGAGCAGTACTTC. Its translation: CASSRTSGTPYEQYF.

This clonotype was detected many times. V and J are TRBV5-1 and TRBJ2-7; D not resolved. Germline V lookup: CDR1 SGHRS, CDR2 YFSETQ. The V end lost 2 bases, the J end lost 2 bases, and 2 bases lay between the germline ends. The CDR3 has 11 amino acids. The CDR3 protein is CASSFAYEQYF. DNA of the CDR3: TGCGCCAGCAGCTTCGCCTACGAGCAGTACTTC. Full variable domain (rest looked up from reference TRBV5-1 and TRBJ2-7): KAGVTQTPRYLIKTRGQQVTLSCSPISGHRSVSWYQQTPGQGLQFLFEYFSETQRNKGNFPGRFSGRQFSNSRSEMNVSTLELGDSALYLCASSFAYEQYFGPGTRLTVT.

This clonotype was seen at least ten times. This chain uses TRBV19 with TRBJ1-1; D perhaps matches TRBD1 (6 bases). V dropped 6 bases and J dropped 0 bases, with 11 bases sitting between them. Germline CDR1 reads LNHDA; CDR2 reads SQIVND (reference sequence). This CDR3 comprises 14 residues. CDR3 nucleotide sequence: TGTGCCAGTAGAAACAGGGTAGTGAACACTGAAGCTTTCTTT. This sequence encodes CASRNRVVNTEAFF.

The CDR3 bases are TGTGCCAGCAGCTTGATACCGGGACGGGGCCCTGGCTACACCTTC. It translates to CASSLIPGRGPGYTF. V and J are TRBV7-9 and TRBJ1-2, with a possible D match to TRBD1 (5 bases). Trimming left V 3 bases short and J 7 bases short, with 18 bases between. The CDR3 is made up of 15 amino acids. The germline V gene has CDR1 SEHNR and CDR2 FQNEAQ (reference sequence).

This clonotype was found a few times. The gene calls are TRBV29-1 and TRBJ1-2, with 9 bases that match TRBD1. The CDR3 consists of 12 residues. The germline gives CDR1 SQVTM, CDR2 ANQGSEA. J gave up 6 bases and V 4 bases, and 3 bases lay outside the gene matches. The DNA of the CDR3 is TGCAGCGTTGGGACAGGGGAGAATGGCTACACCTTC. Protein sequence: CSVGTGENGYTF.

V usage is TRBV2 and J usage is TRBJ2-7; maybe TRBD1 (5 bases). Germline V CDR1 and CDR2: SNHLY, FYNNEI. The CDR3 contains 15 residues. Trimming shortened V by 6 bases and J by 0 bases, and 15 bases separated the two germline ends. For the CDR3, the DNA is TGTGCCAGCAGCCAAACCCGGACAAACTCCTACGAGCAGTACTTC. It is translated as CASSQTRTNSYEQYF.

The chain employs TRBV29-1 and TRBJ1-2; no clear D gene. The germline V gene has CDR1 SQVTM and CDR2 ANQGSEA. This CDR3 has 14 residues. The V end lost 7 bases, the J end lost 5 bases, and 20 bases lay between the germline ends. The CDR3 spells CSARPSGLWYGYTF. Here the CDR3 DNA reads TGCAGCGCACGCCCATCGGGCCTATGGTATGGCTACACCTTC.